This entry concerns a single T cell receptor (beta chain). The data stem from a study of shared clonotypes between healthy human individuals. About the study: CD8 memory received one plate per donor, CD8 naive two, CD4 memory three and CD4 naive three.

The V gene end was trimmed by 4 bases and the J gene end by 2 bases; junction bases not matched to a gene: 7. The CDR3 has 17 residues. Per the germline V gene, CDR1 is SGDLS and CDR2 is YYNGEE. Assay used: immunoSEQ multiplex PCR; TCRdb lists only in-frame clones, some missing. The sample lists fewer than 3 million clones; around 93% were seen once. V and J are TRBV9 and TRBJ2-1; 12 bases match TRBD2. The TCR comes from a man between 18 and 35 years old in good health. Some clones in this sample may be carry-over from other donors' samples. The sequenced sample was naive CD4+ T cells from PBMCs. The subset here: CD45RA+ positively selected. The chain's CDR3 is CASSSGLAGRTYNEQFF. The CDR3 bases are TGTGCCAGCAGCTCAGGACTAGCGGGACGTACCTACAATGAGCAGTTCTTC.